Described below is a single T cell receptor beta chain sequence and its context. The antigen remains unidentified. The data are from a study of T cells after yellow fever vaccination. Study-wide results and caveats: Reappearing after the booster were most of the clones from primary vaccination (roughly 95% CD4, approximately 88% CD8). Some clonotypes, a small share, were shared between CD4 and CD8 compartments. It was the secondary response that reached its peak faster, day 5 versus 15, but it was weaker.

TCRdb re-called the 5' RACE reads with MiXCR, one entry per CDR3 protein. The sample holds hundreds of thousands of distinct CDR3 sequences, under 15% seen once. V was trimmed by 1 base and J by 3 bases, leaving 10 bases between them. The length of the CDR3 is 14 residues. The germline CDR1 and CDR2 sequences are MNHEY and SVGEGT. The sequence derives from a man aged 18 to 30 who received the YFV17D yellow fever vaccine. This sequence joins TRBV6-2 or TRBV6-3 and TRBJ2-7; either TRBD1 or TRBD2 may supply D (6 bases each). Sequenced material: CD4+ T cells sorted from PBMCs, taken 15 days after the yellow fever booster vaccination. The CDR3 spells CASSYYGGSYEQYF. The CDR3 bases are TGTGCCAGCAGTTACTACGGGGGCAGCTACGAGCAGTACTTC.